A selection of T cell receptor beta chains follows, all from one sample in a study of CD8 T cells in Susac syndrome. TCRdb independently ran MiXCR on the immunoSEQ multiplex PCR reads; one entry per CDR3 protein. The table shows about 250,000 distinct CDR3 sequences, with around 95% occurring only once. Sequencing was carried out using CD4+ T cells from PBMCs. The origin of the receptors is a human donor with multiple sclerosis. Each CDR3 is given with its conserved first and last residue. The order of the fields is clone size, V gene, CDR3 length, D gene, J gene, CDR3 DNA, CDR3 protein. A D gene is named only where the DNA matches it firmly. Only some rows state a clone size, as once, few, many or a class for expanded clones.

clone size: -; V gene: TRBV28; CDR3 length: 16; D gene: TRBD1; J gene: TRBJ2-4; CDR3 DNA: TGTGCCAGCAGTTTAGAGGTACAGGGGCGTCAAAACATTCAGTACTTC; CDR3 protein: CASSLEVQGRQNIQYF
clone size: -; V gene: TRBV24-1; CDR3 length: 12; D gene: -; J gene: TRBJ1-5; CDR3 DNA: TGTGCCACCAGTACCAGGAATCAGCCCCAGCATTTT; CDR3 protein: CATSTRNQPQHF
clone size: -; V gene: TRBV24-1; CDR3 length: 14; D gene: -; J gene: TRBJ2-5; CDR3 DNA: TGTGCCACCAGTCGGTCAGCTACCCAAGAGACCCAGTACTTC; CDR3 protein: CATSRSATQETQYF
clone size: -; V gene: TRBV12-3/TRBV12-4; CDR3 length: 15; D gene: TRBD1; J gene: TRBJ1-4; CDR3 DNA: TGTGCCAGCAGTCCACGGACAGGGTTTTTGGAAAAACTGTTTTTT; CDR3 protein: CASSPRTGFLEKLFF
clone size: -; V gene: TRBV9; CDR3 length: 14; D gene: -; J gene: TRBJ2-1; CDR3 DNA: TGTGCCAGCAGCCCCGATATGGGTACAGGAGAGCAGTTCTTC; CDR3 protein: CASSPDMGTGEQFF
clone size: -; V gene: TRBV12-3/TRBV12-4; CDR3 length: 22; D gene: TRBD1; J gene: TRBJ2-2; CDR3 DNA: TGTGCCAGCTCCGTCCGATGGCGTTTCGGGACAGGGCCCGCGATGAACACCGGGGAGCTGTTTTTT; CDR3 protein: CASSVRWRFGTGPAMNTGELFF
clone size: once; V gene: TRBV19; CDR3 length: 17; D gene: -; J gene: TRBJ1-5; CDR3 DNA: TGTGCCAGTAGTACACGCCCCGGTGAAGGTGGCAATCAGCCCCAGCATTTT; CDR3 protein: CASSTRPGEGGNQPQHF
clone size: -; V gene: TRBV10-3; CDR3 length: 14; D gene: -; J gene: TRBJ2-5; CDR3 DNA: TGTGCCATCACTCCTGAGGGGAAGCAAGAGACCCAGTACTTC; CDR3 protein: CAITPEGKQETQYF
clone size: once; V gene: TRBV19; CDR3 length: 14; D gene: -; J gene: TRBJ2-3; CDR3 DNA: TGTGCCAGTAGTAACCGGGACGTGACAGATACGCAGTATTTT; CDR3 protein: CASSNRDVTDTQYF
clone size: -; V gene: TRBV5-1; CDR3 length: 16; D gene: TRBD1; J gene: TRBJ1-4; CDR3 DNA: TGCGCCAGCAGCTTGGGCTTCAGGGGGCAGGATGAAAAACTGTTTTTT; CDR3 protein: CASSLGFRGQDEKLFF
clone size: -; V gene: TRBV10-3; CDR3 length: 15; D gene: -; J gene: TRBJ2-3; CDR3 DNA: TGTGCCATCAGAGACGACAGGAGCAGCACAGATACGCAGTATTTT; CDR3 protein: CAIRDDRSSTDTQYF
clone size: -; V gene: TRBV20-1; CDR3 length: 15; D gene: TRBD1; J gene: TRBJ2-1; CDR3 DNA: TGCAGTGCTAATTATCGACAGGGGGCAACAAATGAGCAGTTCTTC; CDR3 protein: CSANYRQGATNEQFF
clone size: -; V gene: TRBV2; CDR3 length: 15; D gene: TRBD1; J gene: TRBJ1-5; CDR3 DNA: TGTGCCAGCAAAATCGGGACAGGGGGGAATCAGCCCCAGCATTTT; CDR3 protein: CASKIGTGGNQPQHF
clone size: -; V gene: TRBV19; CDR3 length: 13; D gene: -; J gene: TRBJ2-7; CDR3 DNA: TGTGCCAGTAATCGCCCCGGACAATACGAGCAGTACTTC; CDR3 protein: CASNRPGQYEQYF
clone size: -; V gene: TRBV18; CDR3 length: 13; D gene: -; J gene: TRBJ2-2; CDR3 DNA: TGTGCCAGCTCACCCCGAGGCACCGGGGAGCTGTTTTTT; CDR3 protein: CASSPRGTGELFF
clone size: -; V gene: TRBV2; CDR3 length: 16; D gene: TRBD2; J gene: TRBJ2-1; CDR3 DNA: TGTGCCAGCAGGGCGGGGGGACACCCCTCCTACAATGAGCAGTTCTTC; CDR3 protein: CASRAGGHPSYNEQFF
clone size: -; V gene: TRBV9; CDR3 length: 14; D gene: -; J gene: TRBJ1-2; CDR3 DNA: TGTGCCAGCAGCGTAGATGGAGGGGCGGGTGGCTACACCTTC; CDR3 protein: CASSVDGGAGGYTF
clone size: -; V gene: TRBV18; CDR3 length: 15; D gene: -; J gene: TRBJ2-4; CDR3 DNA: TGTGCCAGCTCATCCCCTCCTATAGCCAAAAACATTCAGTACTTC; CDR3 protein: CASSSPPIAKNIQYF
clone size: -; V gene: TRBV20-1; CDR3 length: 13; D gene: TRBD2; J gene: TRBJ2-5; CDR3 DNA: TGCAGTGCCGTAGCGGGGGGTTTAGAGACCCAGTACTTC; CDR3 protein: CSAVAGGLETQYF
clone size: -; V gene: TRBV4-1; CDR3 length: 15; D gene: -; J gene: TRBJ1-1; CDR3 DNA: TGCGCCAGCAGCCGGGGGGGGGCTTGGAGCACTGAAGCTTTCTTT; CDR3 protein: CASSRGGAWSTEAFF
clone size: -; V gene: TRBV20-1; CDR3 length: 12; D gene: -; J gene: TRBJ2-6; CDR3 DNA: TGCAGTGCCGCGGGGGGGGCCAACGTCCTGACTTTC; CDR3 protein: CSAAGGANVLTF
clone size: -; V gene: TRBV30; CDR3 length: 14; D gene: -; J gene: TRBJ1-2; CDR3 DNA: TGTGCCTGGAGTGTACGCTCGGGAATGGGAGGCTACACCTTC; CDR3 protein: CAWSVRSGMGGYTF
clone size: -; V gene: TRBV19; CDR3 length: 13; D gene: -; J gene: TRBJ1-2; CDR3 DNA: TGTGCCAGTAGTATGCGGACAGCATATGGCTACACCTTC; CDR3 protein: CASSMRTAYGYTF
clone size: -; V gene: TRBV20-1; CDR3 length: 11; D gene: -; J gene: TRBJ2-5; CDR3 DNA: TGCAGTGCTACAACAGCGGAGACCCAGTACTTC; CDR3 protein: CSATTAETQYF
clone size: -; V gene: TRBV4-1; CDR3 length: 16; D gene: TRBD1; J gene: TRBJ2-7; CDR3 DNA: TGCGCCAGCAGCCAATCTCCCGGGACAGGGGGTCTCGAGCAGTACTTC; CDR3 protein: CASSQSPGTGGLEQYF
clone size: -; V gene: TRBV7-8; CDR3 length: 18; D gene: TRBD2; J gene: TRBJ2-3; CDR3 DNA: TGTGCCAGCAGCTTAAGAATAGTCAACTACCAGCGGGGGGATACGCAGTATTTT; CDR3 protein: CASSLRIVNYQRGDTQYF
clone size: -; V gene: TRBV3-1; CDR3 length: 15; D gene: -; J gene: TRBJ1-1; CDR3 DNA: TGTGCCAGCAGCCAATATACAGGGATGAACACTGAAGCTTTCTTT; CDR3 protein: CASSQYTGMNTEAFF
clone size: -; V gene: TRBV6-5; CDR3 length: 15; D gene: TRBD2; J gene: TRBJ2-1; CDR3 DNA: TGTGCCAGCAGGAACAGCGGGAGGTCCTACAATGAGCAGTTCTTC; CDR3 protein: CASRNSGRSYNEQFF
clone size: -; V gene: TRBV7-4; CDR3 length: 18; D gene: TRBD1; J gene: TRBJ2-5; CDR3 DNA: TGTGCCAGCAGCATAGGGCCCCCTACCGGGACAGGAGGGGAGACCCAGTACTTC; CDR3 protein: CASSIGPPTGTGGETQYF
clone size: -; V gene: TRBV20-1; CDR3 length: 18; D gene: -; J gene: TRBJ2-3; CDR3 DNA: TGCAGTGCTAGGGCTCTTCGGACAGATCCACCTAGCACAGATACGCAGTATTTT; CDR3 protein: CSARALRTDPPSTDTQYF
clone size: -; V gene: TRBV12-3/TRBV12-4; CDR3 length: 14; D gene: -; J gene: TRBJ2-7; CDR3 DNA: TGTGCCAGCAGTCCCAAACCCAAATTGGACGAGCAGTACTTC; CDR3 protein: CASSPKPKLDEQYF
clone size: -; V gene: TRBV7-9; CDR3 length: 16; D gene: -; J gene: TRBJ2-2; CDR3 DNA: TGTGCCAGCAGCCCCGTGGTGGGGGCCGGCCCCGGGGAGCTGTTTTTT; CDR3 protein: CASSPVVGAGPGELFF
clone size: -; V gene: TRBV19; CDR3 length: 14; D gene: TRBD2; J gene: TRBJ2-1; CDR3 DNA: TGTGCCAGTAGTATAAGTCTAGCGGTGGATGAGCAGTTCTTC; CDR3 protein: CASSISLAVDEQFF
clone size: -; V gene: TRBV18; CDR3 length: 14; D gene: TRBD1; J gene: TRBJ2-7; CDR3 DNA: TGTGCCAGCTCACAACAGACAGGGTTAGGCGAGCAGTACTTC; CDR3 protein: CASSQQTGLGEQYF
clone size: -; V gene: TRBV12-3/TRBV12-4; CDR3 length: 17; D gene: TRBD1; J gene: TRBJ1-5; CDR3 DNA: TGTGCCAGCAGTTTCGGACAGGGGAGTTATAGCAATCAGCCCCAGCATTTT; CDR3 protein: CASSFGQGSYSNQPQHF
clone size: -; V gene: TRBV16; CDR3 length: 17; D gene: -; J gene: TRBJ2-4; CDR3 DNA: TGTGCCAGCAGCCAATCTGAGGTGAATCTAGCCAAAAACATTCAGTACTTC; CDR3 protein: CASSQSEVNLAKNIQYF
clone size: -; V gene: TRBV29-1; CDR3 length: 16; D gene: TRBD1; J gene: TRBJ2-3; CDR3 DNA: TGCAGCGTTGAAGTGGAGACAGGGTTGTTTACAGATACGCAGTATTTT; CDR3 protein: CSVEVETGLFTDTQYF
clone size: -; V gene: TRBV20-1; CDR3 length: 13; D gene: TRBD2; J gene: TRBJ2-1; CDR3 DNA: TGCAGTGCTAGACCTAGGACTAGAGGGGAGCAGTTCTTC; CDR3 protein: CSARPRTRGEQFF
clone size: -; V gene: TRBV28; CDR3 length: 14; D gene: -; J gene: TRBJ2-7; CDR3 DNA: TGTGCCAGCAGTTTCCGAACAGGGAGAACCGAGCAGTACTTC; CDR3 protein: CASSFRTGRTEQYF
clone size: -; V gene: TRBV27; CDR3 length: 16; D gene: TRBD1; J gene: TRBJ2-1; CDR3 DNA: TGTGCCAGCAGTCCCCGCCCCCGGACAGGGTACAATGAGCAGTTCTTC; CDR3 protein: CASSPRPRTGYNEQFF
clone size: -; V gene: TRBV7-3; CDR3 length: 14; D gene: -; J gene: TRBJ2-7; CDR3 DNA: TGTGCCAGCAGCTCACCCCCGGGGGGCAACGAGCAGTACTTC; CDR3 protein: CASSSPPGGNEQYF
clone size: -; V gene: TRBV12-3/TRBV12-4; CDR3 length: 14; D gene: -; J gene: TRBJ2-5; CDR3 DNA: TGTGCCAGCAGTCGCAGGGAGTCGGAAGAGACCCAGTACTTC; CDR3 protein: CASSRRESEETQYF
clone size: once; V gene: TRBV12-3/TRBV12-4; CDR3 length: 15; D gene: -; J gene: TRBJ1-3; CDR3 DNA: TGTGCCAGCAGCCCCCCTACGGGACCCTTCCCCAGAATGGATTTT; CDR3 protein: CASSPPTGPFPRMDF
clone size: -; V gene: TRBV2; CDR3 length: 15; D gene: TRBD1; J gene: TRBJ1-5; CDR3 DNA: TGTGCCAGCAGAGACAGGGTCAGGGGCAATCAGCCCCAGCATTTT; CDR3 protein: CASRDRVRGNQPQHF
clone size: -; V gene: TRBV6-1; CDR3 length: 15; D gene: TRBD1; J gene: TRBJ2-5; CDR3 DNA: TGTGCCAGCAGAAGGGGACAGGGGTTTGGGGAGACCCAGTACTTC; CDR3 protein: CASRRGQGFGETQYF
clone size: -; V gene: TRBV24-1; CDR3 length: 15; D gene: -; J gene: TRBJ2-2; CDR3 DNA: TGTGCCACCAGTGATGTGACAGTAAACACCGGGGAGCTGTTTTTT; CDR3 protein: CATSDVTVNTGELFF
clone size: -; V gene: TRBV12-3/TRBV12-4; CDR3 length: 13; D gene: -; J gene: TRBJ2-2; CDR3 DNA: TGTGCCAGCAGGGCTAGACGCCCCGGGGAGCTGTTTTTT; CDR3 protein: CASRARRPGELFF
clone size: -; V gene: TRBV12-3/TRBV12-4; CDR3 length: 13; D gene: -; J gene: TRBJ2-2; CDR3 DNA: TGTGCCAGCAGTTTCGGTATCACCGGGGAGCTGTTTTTT; CDR3 protein: CASSFGITGELFF
clone size: -; V gene: TRBV28; CDR3 length: 12; D gene: -; J gene: TRBJ1-1; CDR3 DNA: TGTGCCAGCAGTTTCTGGAGGGTCCCGTCTTTCTTT; CDR3 protein: CASSFWRVPSFF
clone size: -; V gene: TRBV19; CDR3 length: 14; D gene: -; J gene: TRBJ1-1; CDR3 DNA: TGTGCCAGTAGTATTGGGGGGGGCCCCACTGAAGCTTTCTTT; CDR3 protein: CASSIGGGPTEAFF
clone size: -; V gene: TRBV29-1; CDR3 length: 14; D gene: -; J gene: TRBJ2-3; CDR3 DNA: TGCAGCGTTAAGGAACAAGTTAGCACAGATACGCAGTATTTT; CDR3 protein: CSVKEQVSTDTQYF